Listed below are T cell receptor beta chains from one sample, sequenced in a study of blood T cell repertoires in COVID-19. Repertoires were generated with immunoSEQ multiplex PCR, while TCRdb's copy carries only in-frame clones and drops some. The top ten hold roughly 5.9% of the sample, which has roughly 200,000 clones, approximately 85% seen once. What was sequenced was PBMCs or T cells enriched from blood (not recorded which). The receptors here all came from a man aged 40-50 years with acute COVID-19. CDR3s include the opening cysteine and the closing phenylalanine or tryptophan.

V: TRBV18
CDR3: CASSPLGGAQETQYF

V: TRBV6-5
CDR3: CASSRPGDVRTEAFF

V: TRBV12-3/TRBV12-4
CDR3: CASSHSNSPLHF

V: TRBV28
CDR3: CASSFPQINYGYTF

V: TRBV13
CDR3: CASRSRGHQETQYF

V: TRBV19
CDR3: CASSIRWGAEGYTF

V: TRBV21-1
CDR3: CASSKVRTGIMNTEAFF

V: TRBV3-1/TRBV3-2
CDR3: CASSPRAGFNQPQHF

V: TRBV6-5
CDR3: CASRPAGSYEQYF

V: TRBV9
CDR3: CASSVSATSGSITGELFF

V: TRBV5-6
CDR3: CASNVGHWNTEAFF

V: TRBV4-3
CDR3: CASGQAGRAYGYTF

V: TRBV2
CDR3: CASSEFAGNYGYTF

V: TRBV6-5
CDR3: CASSSLRDNQPQHF

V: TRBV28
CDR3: CASALQGAYEQYF

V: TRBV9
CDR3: CASSLTTTGETQYF

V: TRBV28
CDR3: CASSVLRGNQPQHF

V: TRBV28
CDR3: CASSPQIYEQYF

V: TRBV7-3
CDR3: CASSLTSRTEAFF

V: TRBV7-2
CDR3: CASSLSTGQPQHF

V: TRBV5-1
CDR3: CASSQPGGRRYEQYF

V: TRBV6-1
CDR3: CASSDPGSRGQNYGYTF

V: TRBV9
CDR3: CASSLRRGVGSGRFNEQFF

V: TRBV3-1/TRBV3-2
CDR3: CASSPSPVLAGVTGELFF

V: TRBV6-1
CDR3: CASSEAQNQPQHF